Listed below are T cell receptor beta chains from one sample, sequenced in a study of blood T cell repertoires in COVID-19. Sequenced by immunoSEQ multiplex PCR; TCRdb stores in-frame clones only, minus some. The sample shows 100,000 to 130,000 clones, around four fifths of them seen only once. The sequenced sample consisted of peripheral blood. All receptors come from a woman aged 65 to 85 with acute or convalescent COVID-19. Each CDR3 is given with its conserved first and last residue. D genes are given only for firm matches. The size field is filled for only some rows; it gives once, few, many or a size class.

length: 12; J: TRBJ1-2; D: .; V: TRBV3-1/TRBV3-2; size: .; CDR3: CASSSASGGYTF; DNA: TGTGCCAGCAGCTCAGCGAGCGGGGGCTACACCTTC
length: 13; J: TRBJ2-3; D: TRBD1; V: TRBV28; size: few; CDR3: CASTGTGSDTQYF; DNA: TGTGCCAGCACCGGGACAGGGTCCGATACGCAGTATTTT
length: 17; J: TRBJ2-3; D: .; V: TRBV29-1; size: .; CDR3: CSVEDLLGAFSTDTQYF; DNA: TGCAGCGTTGAAGATCTTCTGGGGGCATTTAGCACAGATACGCAGTATTTT
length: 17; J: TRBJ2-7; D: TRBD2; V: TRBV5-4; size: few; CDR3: CASSLAVGLASPYEQYF; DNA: TGTGCCAGCAGCTTGGCAGTAGGACTAGCCTCCCCCTACGAGCAGTACTTC
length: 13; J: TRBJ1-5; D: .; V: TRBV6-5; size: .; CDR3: CASSYDQGQPQHF; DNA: TGTGCCAGCAGTTACGATCAGGGTCAGCCCCAGCATTTT
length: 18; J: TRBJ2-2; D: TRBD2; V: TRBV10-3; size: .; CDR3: CAISGERAGGSNTGELFF; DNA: TGTGCCATCAGCGGCGAAAGAGCGGGGGGATCGAACACCGGGGAGCTGTTTTTT
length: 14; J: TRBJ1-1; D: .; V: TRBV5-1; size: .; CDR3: CASSRDTKNTEAFF; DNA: TGCGCCAGCAGCCGGGACACAAAAAACACTGAAGCTTTCTTT
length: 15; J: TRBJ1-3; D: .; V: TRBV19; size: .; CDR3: CASTSTVTSGNTIYF; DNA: TGTGCCAGTACTTCTACAGTTACCTCTGGAAACACCATATATTTT
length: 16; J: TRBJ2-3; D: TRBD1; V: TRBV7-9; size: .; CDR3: CASAYTWTGATDTQYF; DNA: TGTGCCAGCGCCTACACTTGGACAGGCGCCACAGATACGCAGTATTTT
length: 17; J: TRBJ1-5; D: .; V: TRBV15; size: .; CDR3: CATSRDLAVRGNQPQHF; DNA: TGTGCCACCAGCAGAGATCTTGCGGTCCGGGGCAATCAGCCCCAGCATTTT
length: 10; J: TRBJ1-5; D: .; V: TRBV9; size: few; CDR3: CALCNQPQHF; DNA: TGTGCCCTATGCAATCAGCCCCAGCATTTT
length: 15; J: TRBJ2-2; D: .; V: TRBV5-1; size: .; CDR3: CASSSRTDRTGELFF; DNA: TGCGCCAGCAGCTCAAGGACTGATAGGACCGGGGAGCTGTTTTTT
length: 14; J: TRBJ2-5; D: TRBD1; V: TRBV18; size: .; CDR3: CASSPTGGQETQYF; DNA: TGTGCCAGCTCACCCACAGGGGGGCAAGAGACCCAGTACTTC
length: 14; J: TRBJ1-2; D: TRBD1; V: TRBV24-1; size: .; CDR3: CATSSGQGFYGYTF; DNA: TGTGCCACCAGTTCGGGACAGGGTTTCTATGGCTACACCTTC
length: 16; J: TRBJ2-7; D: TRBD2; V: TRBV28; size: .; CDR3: CASSASILAARDEQYF; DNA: TGTGCCAGCAGTGCTTCAATTCTAGCGGCCCGAGACGAGCAGTACTTC
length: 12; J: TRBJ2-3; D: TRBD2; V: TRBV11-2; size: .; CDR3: CASSLTSGSGYF; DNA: TGTGCCAGCAGCCTTACTAGCGGGTCTGGGTATTTT
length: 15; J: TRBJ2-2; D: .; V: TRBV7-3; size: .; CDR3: CASSSRTTNTGELFF; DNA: TGTGCCAGCAGCTCCAGGACAACGAACACCGGGGAGCTGTTTTTT
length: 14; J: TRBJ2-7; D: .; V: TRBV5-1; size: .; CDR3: CASSAPGTAGEQYF; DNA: TGCGCCAGCAGCGCACCCGGGACGGCGGGAGAGCAGTACTTC
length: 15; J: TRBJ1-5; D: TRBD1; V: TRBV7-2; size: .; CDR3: CASSTRTGEGQPQHF; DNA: TGTGCCAGCAGCACGAGGACAGGGGAAGGTCAGCCCCAGCATTTT
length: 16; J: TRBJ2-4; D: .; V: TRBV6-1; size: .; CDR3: CASSETGGGTKNIQYF; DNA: TGTGCCAGCAGTGAAACAGGGGGGGGGACCAAAAACATTCAGTACTTC
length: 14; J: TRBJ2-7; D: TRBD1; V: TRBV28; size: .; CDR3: CASRGQGAGYEQYF; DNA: TGTGCCAGCAGAGGACAGGGGGCTGGGTACGAGCAGTACTTC
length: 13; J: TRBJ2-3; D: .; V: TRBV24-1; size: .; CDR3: CATSGGATDTQYF; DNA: TGTGCCACCAGTGGGGGAGCGACAGATACGCAGTATTTT
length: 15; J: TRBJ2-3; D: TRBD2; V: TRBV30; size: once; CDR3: CAWTTSGSLSDTQYF; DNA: TGTGCCTGGACTACTAGCGGGAGTCTCTCAGATACGCAGTATTTT
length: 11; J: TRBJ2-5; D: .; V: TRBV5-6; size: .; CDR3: CASSQRETQYF; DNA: TGTGCCAGCAGCCAGCGGGAGACCCAGTACTTC
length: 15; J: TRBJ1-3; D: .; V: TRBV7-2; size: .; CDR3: CASSFRRGGGNTIYF; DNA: TGTGCCAGCAGCTTCCGCCGGGGGGGCGGAAACACCATATATTTT
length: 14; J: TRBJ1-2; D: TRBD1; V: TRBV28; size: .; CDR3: CASSRMGQGKGYTF; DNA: TGTGCCAGCAGTCGTATGGGACAGGGCAAGGGCTACACCTTC
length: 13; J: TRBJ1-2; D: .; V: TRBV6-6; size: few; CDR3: CASSTGVGYGYTF; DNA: TGTGCCAGCAGCACCGGGGTTGGCTATGGCTACACCTTC
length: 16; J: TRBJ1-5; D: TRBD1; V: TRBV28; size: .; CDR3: CASRRGQGGLDQPQHF; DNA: TGTGCCAGCAGGAGGGGACAGGGGGGTTTGGATCAGCCCCAGCATTTT
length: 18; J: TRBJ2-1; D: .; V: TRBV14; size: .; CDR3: CASSQDLIVASRYNEQFF; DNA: TGTGCCAGCAGCCAAGATTTAATTGTGGCTAGCCGCTACAATGAGCAGTTCTTC
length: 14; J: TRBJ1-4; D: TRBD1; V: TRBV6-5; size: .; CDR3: CASSYPGQGGKLFF; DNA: TGTGCCAGCAGTTACCCTGGACAGGGCGGAAAACTGTTTTTT
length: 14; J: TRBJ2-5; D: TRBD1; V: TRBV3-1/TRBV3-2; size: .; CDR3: CASSQAGQVGTQYF; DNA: TGTGCCAGCAGCCAAGCCGGACAGGTCGGGACCCAGTACTTC
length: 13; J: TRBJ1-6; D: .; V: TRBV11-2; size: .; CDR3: CASSLGGGSPLHF; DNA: TGTGCCAGCAGCTTAGGAGGAGGTTCACCCCTCCACTTT
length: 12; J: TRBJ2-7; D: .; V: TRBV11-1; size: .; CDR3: CASSLDRDEQYF; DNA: TGTGCCAGCAGCTTAGACAGGGACGAGCAGTACTTC
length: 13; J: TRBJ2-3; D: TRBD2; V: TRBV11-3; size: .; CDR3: CASSLAPAGVQYF; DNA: TGTGCCAGCAGCTTAGCCCCAGCGGGAGTACAGTATTTT
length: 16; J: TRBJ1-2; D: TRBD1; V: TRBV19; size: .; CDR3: CASRRYQQGGPYGYTF; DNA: TGTGCCAGTAGAAGATATCAACAGGGGGGACCCTATGGCTACACCTTC
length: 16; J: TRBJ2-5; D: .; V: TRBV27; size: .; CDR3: CASSLMGSVSQETQYF; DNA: TGTGCCAGCAGTTTAATGGGGAGTGTGTCGCAAGAGACCCAGTACTTC
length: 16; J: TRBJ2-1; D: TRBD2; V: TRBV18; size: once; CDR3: CASSPLPGGLGNEQFF; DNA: TGTGCCAGCTCTCCCCTCCCGGGGGGGCTTGGAAATGAGCAGTTCTTC
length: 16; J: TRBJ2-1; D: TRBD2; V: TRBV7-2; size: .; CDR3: CASSLVVGTSGGEQFF; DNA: TGTGCCAGCAGCTTAGTAGTAGGGACTAGCGGGGGCGAGCAGTTCTTC
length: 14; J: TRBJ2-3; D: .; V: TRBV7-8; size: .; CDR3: CASSRPRGTDTQYF; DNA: TGTGCCAGCAGCCGACCCAGGGGTACAGATACGCAGTATTTT
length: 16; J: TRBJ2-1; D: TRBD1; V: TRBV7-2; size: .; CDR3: CASSPTGTGVRNEQFF; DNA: TGTGCCAGCAGCCCCACCGGGACAGGGGTCCGCAATGAGCAGTTCTTC
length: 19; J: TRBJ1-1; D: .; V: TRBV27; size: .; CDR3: CASSLFPPPAREIPTEAFF; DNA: TGTGCCAGCAGTTTATTTCCACCCCCCGCCCGGGAGATCCCCACTGAAGCTTTCTTT
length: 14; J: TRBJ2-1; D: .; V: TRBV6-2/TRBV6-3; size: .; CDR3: CASSYLSGRDEQFF; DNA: TGTGCCAGCAGTTACTTGAGCGGAAGGGATGAGCAGTTCTTC
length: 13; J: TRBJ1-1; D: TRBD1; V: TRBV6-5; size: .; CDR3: CASSRQGIAEAFF; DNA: TGTGCCAGCAGCAGACAGGGGATCGCTGAAGCTTTCTTT
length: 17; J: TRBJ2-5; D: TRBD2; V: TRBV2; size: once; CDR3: CASEDTGTRSRGETQYF; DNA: TGTGCCAGCGAGGACACCGGGACTAGATCTCGGGGAGAGACCCAGTACTTC
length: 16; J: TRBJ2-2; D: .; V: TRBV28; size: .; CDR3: CASTLRGPGFGGELFF; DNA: TGTGCCAGCACTTTAAGGGGCCCAGGATTCGGCGGGGAGCTGTTTTTT
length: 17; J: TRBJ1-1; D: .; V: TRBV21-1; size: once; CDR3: CASRKFDRAVIDTEAFF; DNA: TGTGCCAGCAGAAAATTCGACAGGGCGGTTATAGACACTGAAGCTTTCTTT
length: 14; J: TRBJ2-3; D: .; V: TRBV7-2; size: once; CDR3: CASSLRGSTDTQYF; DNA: TGTGCCAGCAGCTTACGGGGTAGCACAGATACGCAGTATTTT
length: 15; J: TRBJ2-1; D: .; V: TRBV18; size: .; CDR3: CASSQATGSYNEQFF; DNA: TGTGCCAGCTCACAGGCAACAGGGTCCTACAATGAGCAGTTCTTC
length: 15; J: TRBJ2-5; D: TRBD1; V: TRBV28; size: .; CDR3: CASSRDREYPETQYF; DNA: TGTGCCAGCAGCCGGGACAGGGAATACCCAGAGACCCAGTACTTC
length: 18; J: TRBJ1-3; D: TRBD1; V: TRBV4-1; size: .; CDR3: CASSQEWGRGSAGNTIYF; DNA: TGCGCCAGCAGCCAAGAGTGGGGCAGGGGGTCCGCTGGAAACACCATATATTTT
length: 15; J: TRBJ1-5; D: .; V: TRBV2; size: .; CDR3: CASSEATAYNQPQHF; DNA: TGTGCCAGCAGTGAAGCGACAGCATACAATCAGCCCCAGCATTTT
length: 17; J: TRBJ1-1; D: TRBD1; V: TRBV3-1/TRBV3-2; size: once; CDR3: CASSPRTGRSKNTEAFF; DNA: TGTGCCAGCAGCCCTAGGACAGGGCGAAGTAAGAACACTGAAGCTTTCTTT
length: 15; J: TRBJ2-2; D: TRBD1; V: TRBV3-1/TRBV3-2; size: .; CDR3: CASSSRDRVTGELFF; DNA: TGTGCCAGCAGCTCACGGGACAGAGTTACCGGGGAGCTGTTTTTT
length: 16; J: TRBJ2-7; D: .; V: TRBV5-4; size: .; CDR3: CASSLVPGTTPYEQYF; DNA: TGTGCCAGCAGCTTGGTTCCGGGAACTACCCCCTACGAGCAGTACTTC
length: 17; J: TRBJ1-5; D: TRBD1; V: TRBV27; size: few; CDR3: CASSRHGTGYGNQPQHF; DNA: TGTGCCAGCAGCCGGCACGGGACAGGGTACGGCAATCAGCCCCAGCATTTT
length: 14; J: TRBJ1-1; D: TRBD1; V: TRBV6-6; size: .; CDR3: CASSFDRDATEAFF; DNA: TGTGCCAGCAGTTTTGACAGGGACGCGACTGAAGCTTTCTTT
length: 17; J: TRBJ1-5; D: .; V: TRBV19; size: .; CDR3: CASSIDRGGVSNQPQHF; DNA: TGTGCCAGTAGTATAGATCGGGGGGGAGTTAGCAATCAGCCCCAGCATTTT
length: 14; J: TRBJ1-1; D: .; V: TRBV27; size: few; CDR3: CASSLSGVGTEAFF; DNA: TGTGCCAGCAGTTTATCAGGGGTTGGGACTGAAGCTTTCTTT
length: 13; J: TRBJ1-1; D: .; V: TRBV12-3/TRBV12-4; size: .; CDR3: CASSQADGLGAFF; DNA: TGTGCCAGCAGTCAGGCCGACGGTCTGGGTGCTTTCTTT